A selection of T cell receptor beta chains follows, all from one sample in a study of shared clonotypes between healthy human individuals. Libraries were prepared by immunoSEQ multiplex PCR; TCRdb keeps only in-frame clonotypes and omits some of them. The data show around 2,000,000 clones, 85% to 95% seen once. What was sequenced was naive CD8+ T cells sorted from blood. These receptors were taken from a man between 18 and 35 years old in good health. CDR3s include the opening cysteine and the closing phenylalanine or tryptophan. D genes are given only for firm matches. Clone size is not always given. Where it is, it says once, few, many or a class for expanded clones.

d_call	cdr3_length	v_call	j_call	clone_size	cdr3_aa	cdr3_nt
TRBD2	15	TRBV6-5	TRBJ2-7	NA	CASRPKRGPPYEQYF	TGTGCCAGCAGACCCAAGCGGGGGCCCCCCTACGAGCAGTACTTC
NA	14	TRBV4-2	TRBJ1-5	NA	CASSQDSPNQPQHF	TGTGCCAGCAGCCAAGACAGTCCAAATCAGCCCCAGCATTTT
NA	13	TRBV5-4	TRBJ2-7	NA	CASSLGGLYEQYF	TGTGCCAGCAGCTTGGGGGGACTTTACGAGCAGTACTTC
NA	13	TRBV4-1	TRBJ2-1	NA	CASSQTDFQSRFF	TGCGCCAGCAGCCAGACGGACTTCCAAAGCAGGTTCTTC
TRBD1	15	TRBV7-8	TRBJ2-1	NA	CASSSTGVAYNEQFF	TGTGCCAGCAGCTCAACAGGGGTGGCCTACAATGAGCAGTTCTTC
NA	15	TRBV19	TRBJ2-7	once	CASSIETGDSYEQYF	TGTGCCAGTAGTATAGAAACAGGAGACTCCTACGAGCAGTACTTC
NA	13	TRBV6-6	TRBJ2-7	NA	CASSYTLSYEQYF	TGTGCCAGCAGTTACACCCTCTCCTACGAGCAGTACTTC
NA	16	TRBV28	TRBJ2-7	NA	CASSLPVGVISYEQYF	TGTGCCAGCAGTTTGCCAGTGGGGGTGATTTCCTACGAGCAGTACTTC
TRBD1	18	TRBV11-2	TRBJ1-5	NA	CASSPGTGGIDSNQPQHF	TGTGCCAGCAGCCCCGGGACAGGGGGGATTGATAGCAATCAGCCCCAGCATTTT
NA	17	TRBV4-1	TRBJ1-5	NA	CASSQDEQGPPNQPQHF	TGCGCCAGCAGCCAAGACGAACAGGGCCCCCCCAATCAGCCCCAGCATTTT
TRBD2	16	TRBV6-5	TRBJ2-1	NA	CASSYSVGLVHNEQFF	TGTGCCAGCAGTTACTCGGTGGGACTAGTCCACAATGAGCAGTTCTTC
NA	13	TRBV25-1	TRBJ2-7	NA	CASSRGDNYEQYF	TGTGCCAGCAGTCGGGGGGACAACTACGAGCAGTACTTC
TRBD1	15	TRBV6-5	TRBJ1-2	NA	CASSYSDRGLLSYTF	TGTGCCAGCAGTTACTCCGACAGGGGGCTTTTGAGCTACACCTTC
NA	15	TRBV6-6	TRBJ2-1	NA	CASSQESFSYNEQFF	TGTGCCAGCAGTCAAGAGTCGTTCTCCTACAATGAGCAGTTCTTC
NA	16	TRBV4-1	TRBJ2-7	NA	CASSRNTGDTSYEQYF	TGCGCCAGCAGCCGCAACACCGGGGACACCTCCTACGAGCAGTACTTC